The next 3 T cell receptor beta chains were all read from a single sample in a study of cytotoxic CD8 clonotypes in ibrutinib-treated CLL (dated by TCRdb to about 2021). Libraries were made using the immunoSEQ multiplex PCR assay. As stored in TCRdb, this immuneACCESS dataset retains in-frame rearrangements with V and J assigned. A fraction of the clones does not appear; measured against another copy, unresolved V genes explain less than half of the discrepancy, and the remainder lacks a known reason. This sample gives about 130,000 clones in total; about 76% of them show up just once. Of the sample, around 4.9% is held by the ten largest clones. This specimen's time point label, per the study, means: roughly 2 years on ibrutinib. This material consisted of PBMCs, taken after 24 months of ibrutinib treatment. The receptors originated from a human donor with chronic lymphocytic leukemia.

The rearrangement joins TRBV7-8 to TRBJ2-7; 9 bases match TRBD1. Germline-derived CDR1 and CDR2 are SGHVS and FQNEAQ. This CDR3 comprises 14 residues. V gave up 5 bases and J gave up 5 bases; unmatched junction bases: 7. This CDR3 reads CASSGDRVWNEQYF. DNA for the CDR3: TGTGCCAGCAGCGGGGACAGGGTCTGGAACGAGCAGTACTTC.

The chain joins TRBV4-3 to TRBJ2-5; perhaps TRBD2 as D (6 bases). Looked up from germline, CDR1 is LGHNA and CDR2 is YSLEER. V lost 2 bases and J lost 1, with 11 bases in between. The CDR3 is made up of 15 amino acids. This CDR3 is CASSQLLAPQETQYF. As DNA, the CDR3 is TGCGCCAGCAGCCAATTACTAGCACCCCAAGAGACCCAGTACTTC.

This clone was detected a few times. The chain combines TRBV7-2 with TRBJ1-1, with 7 bases that match TRBD1. The V gene's germline CDR1 is SGHTA and CDR2 FQGNSA. The CDR3 is 13 residues long. Trimming cost V 8 bases and J 3 bases; bases outside gene matches: 6. The CDR3 nucleotides are TGTGCCAGCGGCAGACAGGGCGACACTGAAGCTTTCTTT. As protein: CASGRQGDTEAFF.